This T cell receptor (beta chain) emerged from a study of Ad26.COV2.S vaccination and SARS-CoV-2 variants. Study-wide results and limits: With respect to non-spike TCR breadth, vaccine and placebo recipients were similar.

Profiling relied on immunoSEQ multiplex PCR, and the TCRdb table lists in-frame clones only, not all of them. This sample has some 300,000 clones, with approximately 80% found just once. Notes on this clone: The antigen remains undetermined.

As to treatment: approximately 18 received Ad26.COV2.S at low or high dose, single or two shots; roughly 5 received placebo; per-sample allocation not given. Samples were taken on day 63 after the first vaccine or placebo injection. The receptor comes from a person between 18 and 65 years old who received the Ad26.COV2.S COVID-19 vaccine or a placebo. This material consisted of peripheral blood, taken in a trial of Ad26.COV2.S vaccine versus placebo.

In nucleotides, the CDR3 is TGTGCCAGCAGTGGGCAGGGGGCCCATGCTAGCACAGATACGCAGTATTTT. Translating gives CASSGQGAHASTDTQYF. This sequence joins TRBV5-4 and TRBJ2-3; TRBD1 aligns across 8 bases. Germline loops: CDR1 SGHNT, CDR2 YYREEE (reference sequence). Trimming removed 5 bases from V and 0 bases from J; junction bases left unmatched: 11. The CDR3 spans 17 residues. The full variable domain, completed using reference TRBV5-4 and TRBJ2-3, is ETGVTQSPTHLIKTRGQQVTLRCSSQSGHNTVSWYQQALGQGPQFIFQYYREEENGRGNFPPRFSGLQFPNYSSELNVNALELDDSALYLCASSGQGAHASTDTQYFGPGTRLTVL.